This TCR beta chain was retrieved from a study of metastatic and nonmetastatic thyroid tumors. Study-wide findings and caveats: Malignant thyroid tumors reportedly exceeded benign nodules significantly in TCR beta diversity, with the difference appearing in blood and tumor.

This clone was seen many times. Its antigen is currently unknown. Each patient went into thyroid surgery without having received any treatment. Trimming removed 4 bases from V and 3 bases from J, with 13 bases in between. The CDR3 is 13 amino acids. Germline V gene lookup returns CDR1 DFQATT and CDR2 SNEGSKA (reference sequence). With MiXCR, TCRdb reprocessed the PCR reads. The sample has 26,000 or so clones, around 15% seen once. Sequenced sample: blood. This TCR came from a male donor with papillary thyroid cancer or a benign thyroid nodule (not recorded which). Some clones in this sample may be carry-over from other donors' samples. The V and J genes are TRBV20-1 and TRBJ2-7, with D possibly being TRBD2 (6 bases). The CDR3 region has the DNA TGCAGTGCTATCCCGGGAGATGTCTACGAGCAGTACTTC. It is translated as CSAIPGDVYEQYF.